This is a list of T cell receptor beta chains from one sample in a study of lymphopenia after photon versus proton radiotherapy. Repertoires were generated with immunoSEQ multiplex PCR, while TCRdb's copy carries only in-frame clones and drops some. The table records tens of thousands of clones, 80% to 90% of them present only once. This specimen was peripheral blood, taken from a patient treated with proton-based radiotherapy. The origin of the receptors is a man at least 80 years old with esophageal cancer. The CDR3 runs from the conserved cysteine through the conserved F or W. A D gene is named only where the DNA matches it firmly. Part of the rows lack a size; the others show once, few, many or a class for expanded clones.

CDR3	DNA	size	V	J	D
CASRRTGLTYNEQFF	TGTGCCAGCAGACGGACAGGACTTACCTACAATGAGCAGTTCTTC	NA	TRBV6-1	TRBJ2-1	TRBD1
CASSLVAGVGNTIYF	TGTGCCAGCAGTTTAGTCGCAGGGGTGGGAAACACCATATATTTT	few	TRBV28	TRBJ1-3	NA
CASSLVGGVGLETQYF	TGTGCCAGCAGCTTAGTTGGCGGGGTCGGACTAGAGACCCAGTACTTC	NA	TRBV7-2	TRBJ2-5	NA
CASKGNLGTEAFF	TGTGCCAGCAAGGGGAATTTGGGAACTGAAGCTTTCTTT	NA	TRBV2	TRBJ1-1	NA
CVRTRSSNQPQHF	TGTGTCCGAACCCGAAGCAGCAATCAGCCCCAGCATTTT	NA	TRBV6-7	TRBJ1-5	NA
CAWSGNYEQYF	TGTGCCTGGAGTGGCAATTACGAGCAGTACTTC	once	TRBV30	TRBJ2-7	NA
CASSSSTDSYGYTF	TGTGCCAGCAGCAGTTCAACGGACAGCTATGGCTACACCTTC	once	TRBV6-5	TRBJ1-2	NA
CASSGLGERNTEAFF	TGTGCCAGCAGCGGGCTCGGGGAGAGGAACACTGAAGCTTTCTTT	NA	TRBV9	TRBJ1-1	NA
CASSSRANYGYTF	TGTGCCAGCAGCTCAAGAGCTAACTATGGCTACACCTTC	NA	TRBV7-6	TRBJ1-2	NA
CASSSTRRDTEAFF	TGTGCCAGCAGTTCGACCCGGAGGGACACTGAAGCTTTCTTT	NA	TRBV6-5	TRBJ1-1	NA
CASSAPLRGPGELFF	TGTGCCAGCAGCGCCCCACTCAGGGGGCCCGGGGAGCTGTTTTTT	NA	TRBV9	TRBJ2-2	TRBD1
CASSSSDTGDNEKLFF	TGTGCCAGCAGCTCATCGGACACAGGGGACAATGAAAAACTGTTTTTT	NA	TRBV7-9	TRBJ1-4	TRBD1
CATSSWANEQFF	TGTGCCACCAGCAGCTGGGCCAATGAGCAGTTCTTC	NA	TRBV15	TRBJ2-1	NA
CSVEGWGANGANVLTF	TGCAGCGTTGAAGGTTGGGGGGCAAATGGGGCCAACGTCCTGACTTTC	NA	TRBV29-1	TRBJ2-6	NA
CASRTDWTALGGYTF	TGTGCCAGCAGAACTGATTGGACCGCCTTGGGGGGCTACACCTTC	NA	TRBV6-1	TRBJ1-2	NA
CATSRPVYGREPEAFF	TGTGCCACCAGCAGACCAGTTTACGGACGGGAACCTGAAGCTTTCTTT	NA	TRBV15	TRBJ1-1	NA
CASAPQEAPVRDEQFF	TGTGCCAGCGCTCCCCAAGAGGCCCCGGTACGGGATGAGCAGTTCTTC	once	TRBV19	TRBJ2-1	NA
CASIISPRETQYF	TGTGCCAGCATCATCTCTCCGCGGGAGACCCAGTACTTC	once	TRBV5-5	TRBJ2-5	NA
CSADGTMGSGYTF	TGCAGCGCCGACGGGACTATGGGTAGTGGCTACACCTTC	NA	TRBV29-1	TRBJ1-2	NA
CASSLDWQGTGDEQFF	TGTGCCAGCAGCTTAGACTGGCAGGGGACGGGCGATGAGCAGTTCTTC	NA	TRBV11-3	TRBJ2-1	NA
CASSGTGERAGYTF	TGTGCCAGCAGCGGGACAGGGGAAAGGGCTGGCTACACCTTC	NA	TRBV6-1	TRBJ1-2	TRBD1
CASSFIGNQPQHF	TGTGCCAGCAGTTTCATTGGCAATCAGCCCCAGCATTTT	NA	TRBV27	TRBJ1-5	NA
CASRLLGNTGELFF	TGCGCCAGCAGGCTACTAGGGAACACCGGGGAGCTGTTTTTT	NA	TRBV5-1	TRBJ2-2	NA
CASSPGQGPLNTEAFF	TGTGCCAGCAGCCCGGGACAGGGGCCTCTGAACACTGAAGCTTTCTTT	NA	TRBV5-5	TRBJ1-1	TRBD1
CASSKDGTGCEQYF	TGTGCCAGCAGCAAAGATGGCACCGGCTGCGAGCAGTACTTC	NA	TRBV21-1	TRBJ2-7	NA
CASSQDPGGGAVRDTQYF	TGTGCCAGCAGCCAAGATCCGGGCGGGGGGGCCGTGCGGGATACGCAGTATTTT	NA	TRBV4-2	TRBJ2-3	TRBD2
CASRSGGRETQYF	TGTGCCAGCCGGAGCGGGGGCCGGGAGACCCAGTACTTC	NA	TRBV19	TRBJ2-5	TRBD2
CASSDSSRSETQYF	TGTGCCAGCAGTGACTCGAGCAGATCGGAGACCCAGTACTTC	NA	TRBV6-4	TRBJ2-5	NA
CATSRVEANTIYF	TGTGCCACCAGCAGAGTCGAGGCGAACACCATATATTTT	NA	TRBV15	TRBJ1-3	NA
CASSEASVNTEAFF	TGTGCCAGCAGTGAAGCGTCGGTGAACACTGAAGCTTTCTTT	NA	TRBV6-1	TRBJ1-1	NA
CASSVEASGRLNTGELFF	TGTGCCAGCAGCGTAGAGGCTAGCGGGAGACTCAACACCGGGGAGCTGTTTTTT	NA	TRBV9	TRBJ2-2	TRBD2
CASSQSTGLAGNNEQFF	TGCGCCAGCAGCCAATCCACGGGGCTAGCGGGGAATAATGAGCAGTTCTTC	once	TRBV4-3	TRBJ2-1	TRBD2
CAWSVHREKLFF	TGTGCCTGGAGTGTACATCGCGAAAAACTGTTTTTT	few	TRBV30	TRBJ1-4	NA
CASSGPGGGLNTGELFF	TGTGCCAGCAGCGGACCGGGGGGGGGCTTGAACACCGGGGAGCTGTTTTTT	NA	TRBV25-1	TRBJ2-2	TRBD2
CASSLLAGGHTDTQYF	TGTGCCAGCAGCTTACTAGCGGGGGGCCACACAGATACGCAGTATTTT	NA	TRBV7-2	TRBJ2-3	TRBD2
CASSPGLSGEQYF	TGTGCCAGCAGCCCTGGGCTCTCGGGCGAGCAGTACTTC	NA	TRBV7-6	TRBJ2-7	NA
CASSIDQDTGELFF	TGTGCCAGTAGTATAGATCAGGACACCGGGGAGCTGTTTTTT	once	TRBV19	TRBJ2-2	NA
CASSQGTGAGNTIYF	TGCGCCAGCAGCCAGGGGACAGGGGCTGGAAACACCATATATTTT	NA	TRBV4-3	TRBJ1-3	TRBD1
CAWSGAGTANQPQHF	TGTGCCTGGTCCGGGGCGGGGACGGCCAATCAGCCCCAGCATTTT	NA	TRBV30	TRBJ1-5	NA
CASTNSGVETQYF	TGTGCCAGCACCAACAGCGGGGTAGAGACCCAGTACTTC	NA	TRBV7-2	TRBJ2-5	TRBD2
CASSQIPGTDYGYTF	TGCGCCAGCAGCCAAATCCCGGGGACAGACTATGGCTACACCTTC	NA	TRBV4-3	TRBJ1-2	TRBD1
CASSLLSLGTGELFF	TGTGCCAGCAGCTTACTATCCCTGGGCACCGGGGAGCTGTTTTTT	few	TRBV7-3	TRBJ2-2	NA
CASSFSDYNEQFF	TGTGCCAGCAGCTTTTCGGACTACAATGAGCAGTTCTTC	NA	TRBV7-2	TRBJ2-1	NA
CASSQDVGGFGNTIYF	TGCGCCAGCAGCCAAGATGTCGGGGGCTTTGGAAACACCATATATTTT	NA	TRBV4-1	TRBJ1-3	NA
CASSLTGVWSYEQYF	TGTGCCAGCAGCTTAACAGGGGTCTGGTCCTACGAGCAGTACTTC	NA	TRBV5-6	TRBJ2-7	TRBD1
CASSPTADHSTGELFF	TGTGCCAGCTCACCAACGGCTGATCACAGCACCGGGGAGCTGTTTTTT	NA	TRBV18	TRBJ2-2	NA
CASSYSWGLKQETQYF	TGTGCCAGCAGTTACTCTTGGGGACTAAAGCAAGAGACCCAGTACTTC	NA	TRBV6-6	TRBJ2-5	TRBD2
CASNRLDTQYF	TGTGCCAGCAATCGTCTGGATACGCAGTATTTT	many	TRBV7-9	TRBJ2-3	NA
CASSVSGSWETQYF	TGTGCCAGCAGCGTTAGCGGGAGCTGGGAGACCCAGTACTTC	NA	TRBV5-4	TRBJ2-5	TRBD2
CAWSTGVTYEQYF	TGTGCCTGGAGTACAGGGGTTACCTACGAGCAGTACTTC	NA	TRBV30	TRBJ2-7	TRBD1
CASSHHEDRGAYEQYF	TGCGCCAGCAGCCACCACGAAGACAGGGGGGCCTACGAGCAGTACTTC	NA	TRBV4-1	TRBJ2-7	TRBD1
CASSNRGQAPYGYTF	TGTGCCAGCAGTAACCGGGGACAGGCCCCCTATGGCTACACCTTC	once	TRBV27	TRBJ1-2	TRBD1
CASSPHSSAIYNEQFF	TGTGCCAGCAGTCCCCATTCGAGCGCGATATACAATGAGCAGTTCTTC	once	TRBV27	TRBJ2-1	NA
CASSLTGGKLYEQYF	TGTGCCAGCAGCTTAACAGGGGGCAAACTCTACGAGCAGTACTTC	NA	TRBV7-3	TRBJ2-7	TRBD1
CASSLTQGKGFYGYTF	TGTGCCAGCTCACTCACTCAGGGGAAGGGGTTCTATGGCTACACCTTC	NA	TRBV18	TRBJ1-2	NA
CASSARGANTGELFF	TGTGCCAGCAGCGCGCGTGGCGCGAACACCGGGGAGCTGTTTTTT	NA	TRBV11-2	TRBJ2-2	NA
CASSYSQGVNTIYF	TGTGCCAGCAGTTACTCGCAGGGGGTTAACACCATATATTTT	NA	TRBV6-5	TRBJ1-3	TRBD1
CASSSRDTPYEQYF	TGTGCCAGCAGCTCCCGGGACACTCCCTACGAGCAGTACTTC	once	TRBV7-9	TRBJ2-7	NA
CASSTRTGGNIQYF	TGTGCCAGCAGTACGCGGACAGGGGGAAACATTCAGTACTTC	NA	TRBV27	TRBJ2-4	TRBD1
CASSLSGNQPQHF	TGTGCCAGCAGTTTATCTGGCAATCAGCCCCAGCATTTT	few	TRBV28	TRBJ1-5	NA